A selection of T cell receptor beta chains follows, all from one sample in a study of blood T cells in healthy people across ages. TCRdb itself ran the 5' RACE reads through MiXCR, one entry per CDR3 protein. Counted here are around 1,000,000 distinct CDR3 sequences, under 30% occurring once; the ten biggest clones make up approximately 0.7%. This same sample was also taken into another study, of T cells of mothers and their children.

Sequencing was done on a sample of blood. These receptors came from a girl under 10 years old in good health. CDR3s include the opening cysteine and the closing phenylalanine or tryptophan. The D gene is left open where the match is weak. The size of a clone is reported for some rows only, either as once, few or many, or as a class for expanded clones.

d_call j_call v_call clone_size cdr3_nt cdr3_aa
TRBD2 TRBJ2-1 TRBV12-3/TRBV12-4 few TGTGCCAGCAGTTTTAGCGGGCCAAGCAATGAGCAGTTCTTC CASSFSGPSNEQFF
NA TRBJ2-1 TRBV29-1 few TGCAGCGTTGAAGGGGTGGGCAGCTTCTACAATGAGCAGTTCTTC CSVEGVGSFYNEQFF
NA TRBJ2-1 TRBV5-1 NA TGCGCCAGCACCACCGGGACCGCAACCTACAATGAGCAGTTCTTC CASTTGTATYNEQFF
NA TRBJ2-7 TRBV28 NA TGTGCCAGCTGTTTACAGCCATACGAGCAGTACTTC CASCLQPYEQYF
NA TRBJ2-5 TRBV12-5 NA TGTGCTAGTGGTTCCCGAACATCGGGAGAGACCCAGTACTTC CASGSRTSGETQYF
TRBD2 TRBJ2-1 TRBV7-9 NA TGTGCCAGCAGCTTAGGTGGCGGGGGGGTTTACAATGAGCAGTTCTTC CASSLGGGGVYNEQFF
NA TRBJ2-7 TRBV12-3/TRBV12-4 once TGTGCCAGCACCGGGGTGGAGGGCCCAGGATACGAGCAGTACTTC CASTGVEGPGYEQYF
NA TRBJ2-3 TRBV4-2 few TGTGCCAGCAGCCAGTACCCCGAAGGGGGAAACACAGATACGCAGTATTTT CASSQYPEGGNTDTQYF
TRBD2 TRBJ2-1 TRBV7-2 few TGTGCCAGCAGCGCCCGACTAGCGGTAGGGTTCTACAATGAGCAGTTCTTC CASSARLAVGFYNEQFF
TRBD1 TRBJ2-7 TRBV13 NA TGTGCCAGCAGGTCCAGGGACAGGGGGCCCTACGAGCAGTACTTC CASRSRDRGPYEQYF
NA TRBJ1-2 TRBV7-9 few TGTGCCAGCAGCTTAGAGGAGGGATTTCTTTATGGCTACACCTTC CASSLEEGFLYGYTF
NA TRBJ1-4 TRBV4-3 NA TGCGCCAGCAGCCAAACGCAGGGGAAGAATGAAAAACTGTTTTTT CASSQTQGKNEKLFF
NA TRBJ2-5 TRBV12-3/TRBV12-4 few TGTGCCAGCAGTTTAATGGGGGTAGAGACCCAGTACTTC CASSLMGVETQYF
NA TRBJ2-5 TRBV6-5 NA TGTGCCAGCGAGGATTCGGGATCGGGGACCCAGTACTTC CASEDSGSGTQYF
NA TRBJ2-7 TRBV29-1 NA TGCAGCGTTGCCCCTGGGGGGAACGACGAGCAGTACTTC CSVAPGGNDEQYF
NA TRBJ2-6 TRBV20-1 few TGCAGTGCAGAGAGGGCCAGGAGATTTTCCTCTGGGGCCAACGTCCTGACTTTC CSAERARRFSSGANVLTF
TRBD1 TRBJ1-6 TRBV6-1 NA TGTGCCAGCAGTCCGGACAGGGGACGACACACTTATAATTCACCCCTCCACTTT CASSPDRGRHTYNSPLHF
TRBD1 TRBJ1-1 TRBV9 NA TGTGCCAGCAGCGTAGAATCTCGGGACAGGGGGGGGATTGGCACTGAAGCTTTCTTT CASSVESRDRGGIGTEAFF
NA TRBJ2-1 TRBV5-1 few TGCGCCAGCACCAGTGGTGATGAGCAGTTCTTC CASTSGDEQFF
TRBD1 TRBJ1-2 TRBV29-1 NA TGCAGCGTTCCTGGACAGGGTATTGAGGTGATCGGCTACACCTTC CSVPGQGIEVIGYTF
NA TRBJ2-2 TRBV12-3/TRBV12-4 NA TGTGCCAGCAGTATACGGACGGCGAACACCGGGGAGCTGTTTTTT CASSIRTANTGELFF
NA TRBJ2-1 TRBV15 NA TGTGCCACCAGCACTACGGATGCGTTGAGGGGGGATGAGCAGTTCTTC CATSTTDALRGDEQFF
TRBD1 TRBJ1-5 TRBV12-3/TRBV12-4 NA TGTGCCAGCAGTGACAGGGATTCGAGCAATCAGCCCCAGCATTTT CASSDRDSSNQPQHF
TRBD1 TRBJ1-2 TRBV28 NA TGTGCCAGCAGTTTGCCCGGGACAGATGGCTACACCTTC CASSLPGTDGYTF
TRBD1 TRBJ2-7 TRBV12-3/TRBV12-4 NA TGTGCCAGCAGGTGGACAGGGATGAACGAGCAGTACTTC CASRWTGMNEQYF
NA TRBJ2-1 TRBV28 NA TGTGCCAGCAGTCAAACACTAGTTACTGAGCAGTTCTTC CASSQTLVTEQFF
NA TRBJ1-2 TRBV7-9 few TGTGCCAGCAGCTTAATACGAGGGGAGCATGGCTACACCTTC CASSLIRGEHGYTF
TRBD1 TRBJ2-1 TRBV9 NA TGTGCCAGCAGCGTAGCATTACAGGGGTCCTACAATGAGCAGTTCTTC CASSVALQGSYNEQFF
TRBD1 TRBJ1-6 TRBV13 NA TGTGCCAGCAGTGAGGGACAGCATAATTCACCCCTCCACTTT CASSEGQHNSPLHF
NA TRBJ2-1 TRBV10-2 NA TGCGCCAGCAGACCCGGGGGGCCGATGAATGAGCAGTTCTTC CASRPGGPMNEQFF
NA TRBJ2-5 TRBV3-1 many TGTGCCAGCAGCCAAAGCCAAGAGACCCAGTACTTC CASSQSQETQYF
NA TRBJ2-1 TRBV29-1 NA TGCAGCCTCGATGACGTGGGCAATGAGCAGTTCTTC CSLDDVGNEQFF
NA TRBJ2-7 TRBV29-1 NA TGCAGCGTGACAGGAACCTACGAGCAGTACTTC CSVTGTYEQYF
NA TRBJ1-5 TRBV28 NA TGTGCCAGCGGATTGTGGCAGCCCCAGCATTTT CASGLWQPQHF
NA TRBJ1-1 TRBV4-3 NA TGCGCCAGCAGCCAAGATAAAAGTGGGAACACTGAAGCTTTCTTT CASSQDKSGNTEAFF
NA TRBJ1-4 TRBV12-5 few TGTGCTAGTGCCCTCCGTGGAGCGGGGAGGGACGAACCGGGGGAAAAACTGTTTTTT CASALRGAGRDEPGEKLFF
NA TRBJ1-3 TRBV7-9 NA TGTGCCAGCAGCTTCTTCTTTGAGACAGGAGCTGGCGGAAACACCATATATTTT CASSFFFETGAGGNTIYF
TRBD1 TRBJ2-5 TRBV20-1 few TGCAGTGGGGACAGGTCAAAAGAGACCCAGTACTTC CSGDRSKETQYF